These T cell receptor beta chains were read from a single sample in a study of T cells after yellow fever vaccination. TCRdb re-called the 5' RACE reads through MiXCR, storing one row per CDR3 protein. The repertoire holds around 72,000 distinct CDR3 sequences, with 7.3% as singletons. The sample was CD8+ T cells sorted from PBMCs, taken approximately 11 days after the first yellow fever vaccination. Receptor source: a man aged 18-30 years who received the YFV17D yellow fever vaccine. CDR3s include the opening cysteine and the closing phenylalanine or tryptophan. D genes are given only for firm matches. The size of a clone is reported for some rows only, either as once, few or many, or as a class for expanded clones.

j_gene,d_gene,abundance,len,v_gene,CDR3aa,CDR3nt
TRBJ2-5,TRBD2,.,16,TRBV7-2,CASSLWAGGRGETQYF,TGTGCCAGCAGCTTATGGGCGGGGGGGCGTGGAGAGACCCAGTACTTC
TRBJ2-1,TRBD1,.,14,TRBV7-6,CASSAGTGAQEQFF,TGTGCCAGCAGCGCAGGGACAGGGGCTCAAGAGCAGTTCTTC
TRBJ2-1,TRBD2,.,17,TRBV24-1,CATSDSRLSGVYGEQFF,TGTGCCACCAGTGATTCCCGCCTCAGCGGGGTTTACGGTGAGCAGTTCTTC
TRBJ2-2,.,many,16,TRBV7-9,CASSTGRGGSTGELFF,TGTGCCAGCAGCACTGGGCGGGGTGGGTCCACCGGGGAGCTGTTTTTT
TRBJ1-5,.,few,17,TRBV4-1,CASSQDSVGAGNQPQHF,TGCGCCAGCAGCCAAGACTCCGTGGGGGCTGGCAATCAGCCCCAGCATTTT
TRBJ2-2,.,.,13,TRBV4-1,CASSQGSTGELFF,TGCGCCAGCAGCCAGGGGAGCACCGGGGAGCTGTTTTTT
TRBJ1-3,.,many,14,TRBV7-9,CASSSHGSGNTIYF,TGTGCCAGCAGCTCCCATGGGTCCGGAAACACCATATATTTT
TRBJ2-7,.,many,16,TRBV4-2,CASSQSIGGLTYEQYF,TGTGCCAGCAGCCAAAGTATCGGGGGGCTAACCTACGAGCAGTACTTC
TRBJ2-7,TRBD1,many,15,TRBV5-1,CASSLGTGDWHEQYF,TGCGCCAGCAGCTTAGGGACAGGGGATTGGCACGAGCAGTACTTC
TRBJ2-2,.,many,13,TRBV20-1,CSDRDGGTGELFF,TGCAGTGACAGAGATGGGGGAACCGGGGAGCTGTTTTTT
TRBJ1-1,.,.,13,TRBV6-6,CASRFKPGTEAFF,TGTGCCAGCAGGTTTAAGCCGGGCACTGAAGCTTTCTTT
TRBJ2-7,TRBD2,many,14,TRBV29-1,CSVEAPSGGYEQYF,TGCAGCGTTGAAGCGCCTAGCGGGGGTTACGAGCAGTACTTC
TRBJ2-3,.,many,15,TRBV27,CASKLGQLTIDTQYF,TGTGCCAGCAAGTTGGGACAACTTACAATAGATACGCAGTATTTT
TRBJ2-5,.,many,14,TRBV12-3/TRBV12-4,CASSFLGIQETQYF,TGTGCCAGCAGTTTTTTGGGAATTCAAGAGACCCAGTACTTC
TRBJ2-2,.,many,15,TRBV12-3/TRBV12-4,CASSLTGLRTGELFF,TGTGCCAGCAGTCTCACGGGACTGCGCACCGGGGAGCTGTTTTTT
TRBJ2-5,TRBD1,few,13,TRBV6-1,CASSPQGHETQYF,TGTGCCAGCAGTCCACAGGGGCACGAGACCCAGTACTTC
TRBJ1-2,.,many,13,TRBV7-9,CASSLGQNYGYTF,TGTGCCAGCAGCTTAGGGCAGAACTATGGCTACACCTTC
TRBJ2-2,TRBD2,many,17,TRBV15,CATSRDQSGVNTGELFF,TGTGCCACCAGCAGAGATCAAAGCGGGGTGAACACCGGGGAGCTGTTTTTT
TRBJ1-5,.,many,13,TRBV12-3/TRBV12-4,CASSFGGNQPQHF,TGTGCCAGCAGTTTCGGGGGGAATCAGCCCCAGCATTTT
TRBJ2-7,.,.,13,TRBV5-1,CASGPQDHYEQYF,TGCGCCAGCGGCCCTCAGGACCACTACGAGCAGTACTTC
TRBJ2-7,.,many,13,TRBV12-3/TRBV12-4,CASSFSLVGEQYF,TGTGCCAGCAGTTTTTCGCTCGTGGGGGAGCAGTACTTC
TRBJ2-1,TRBD2,few,13,TRBV13,CASSYGTSREQFF,TGTGCCAGCAGCTATGGGACTAGCAGGGAGCAGTTCTTC
TRBJ1-2,TRBD1,many,15,TRBV5-5,CASSLEAGGGRGYTF,TGTGCCAGCAGCTTGGAGGCAGGGGGCGGTAGGGGCTACACCTTC
TRBJ1-1,.,many,15,TRBV7-2,CASSGPGTPNTEAFF,TGTGCCAGCAGCGGACCCGGGACACCGAACACTGAAGCTTTCTTT
TRBJ1-2,.,many,14,TRBV7-9,CASSLNLGVNGYTF,TGTGCCAGCAGCTTAAATCTGGGAGTAAATGGCTACACCTTC
TRBJ1-1,TRBD1,.,14,TRBV30,CAWESGTGRTEAFF,TGTGCCTGGGAATCCGGGACAGGGCGGACTGAAGCTTTCTTT
TRBJ1-1,.,many,16,TRBV5-1,CASSPRGVRMNTEAFF,TGCGCCAGCAGCCCAAGGGGGGTCAGGATGAACACTGAAGCTTTCTTT
TRBJ2-2,.,many,13,TRBV11-2,CASSLAGTGELFF,TGTGCCAGCAGCTTAGCGGGGACCGGGGAGCTGTTTTTT
TRBJ2-1,TRBD2,few,18,TRBV4-1,CASSQGHRAGGSVNEQFF,TGCGCCAGCAGCCAAGGGCATCGAGCGGGGGGTTCTGTCAATGAGCAGTTCTTC
TRBJ2-3,TRBD2,.,16,TRBV7-2,CASSGLAGTYTDTQYF,TGTGCCAGCAGCGGACTAGCGGGGACCTACACAGATACGCAGTATTTT
TRBJ1-1,.,many,13,TRBV6-5,CASSYSSITEAFF,TGTGCCAGCAGTTACTCGAGCATTACTGAAGCTTTCTTT
TRBJ2-7,TRBD2,many,14,TRBV11-3,CASSLSGGNDEQYF,TGTGCCAGCAGCTTAAGCGGGGGAAACGACGAGCAGTACTTC